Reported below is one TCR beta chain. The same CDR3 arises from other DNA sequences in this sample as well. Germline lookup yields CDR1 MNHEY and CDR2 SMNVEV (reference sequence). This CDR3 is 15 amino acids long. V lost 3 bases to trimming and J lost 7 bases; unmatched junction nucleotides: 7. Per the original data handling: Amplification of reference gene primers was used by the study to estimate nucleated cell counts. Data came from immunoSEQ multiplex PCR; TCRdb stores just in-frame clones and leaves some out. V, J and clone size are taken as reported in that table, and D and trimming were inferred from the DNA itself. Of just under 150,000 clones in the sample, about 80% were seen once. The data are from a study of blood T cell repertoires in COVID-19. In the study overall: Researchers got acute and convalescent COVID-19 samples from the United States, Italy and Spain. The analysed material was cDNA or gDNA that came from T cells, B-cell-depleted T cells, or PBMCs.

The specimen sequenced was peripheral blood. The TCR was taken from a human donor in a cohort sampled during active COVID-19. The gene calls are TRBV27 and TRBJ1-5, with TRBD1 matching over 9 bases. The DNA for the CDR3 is TGTGCCAGCAGTTTGGCACAGGGGGCAAACCAGCCCCAGCATTTT. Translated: CASSLAQGANQPQHF.